This TCR beta chain is from a study of T cell responses to AZD1222 COVID-19 vaccine. General study results and limits: Females outnumbered males among donors, who were mostly white British; clonal diversity was possibly underestimated. Once two AZD1222 doses were given, Spike-specific TCR breadth and depth went up.

Details on this clone: The antigen is undetermined.

Produced via immunoSEQ multiplex PCR; TCRdb's table is partial and in-frame only. The table shows 35,000 to 50,000 clones, with around four fifths occurring only once. The sequences come from peripheral blood, collected 28 days after the second dose of the MenACWY control vaccine. The receptor was derived from an adult who received the MenACWY meningococcal vaccine as a control.

The CDR3 DNA is TGTGCCAACCCTGTGGACCCTGTAGTGGCTAACTATGGCTACACCTTC. Its protein product is CANPVDPVVANYGYTF. The rearrangement uses TRBV2 and TRBJ1-2; D not certain. Germline CDR1 SNHLY, CDR2 FYNNEI. This CDR3 is 16 amino acids long. V lost 10 bases and J 0 bases, leaving 21 bases between the germline ends.